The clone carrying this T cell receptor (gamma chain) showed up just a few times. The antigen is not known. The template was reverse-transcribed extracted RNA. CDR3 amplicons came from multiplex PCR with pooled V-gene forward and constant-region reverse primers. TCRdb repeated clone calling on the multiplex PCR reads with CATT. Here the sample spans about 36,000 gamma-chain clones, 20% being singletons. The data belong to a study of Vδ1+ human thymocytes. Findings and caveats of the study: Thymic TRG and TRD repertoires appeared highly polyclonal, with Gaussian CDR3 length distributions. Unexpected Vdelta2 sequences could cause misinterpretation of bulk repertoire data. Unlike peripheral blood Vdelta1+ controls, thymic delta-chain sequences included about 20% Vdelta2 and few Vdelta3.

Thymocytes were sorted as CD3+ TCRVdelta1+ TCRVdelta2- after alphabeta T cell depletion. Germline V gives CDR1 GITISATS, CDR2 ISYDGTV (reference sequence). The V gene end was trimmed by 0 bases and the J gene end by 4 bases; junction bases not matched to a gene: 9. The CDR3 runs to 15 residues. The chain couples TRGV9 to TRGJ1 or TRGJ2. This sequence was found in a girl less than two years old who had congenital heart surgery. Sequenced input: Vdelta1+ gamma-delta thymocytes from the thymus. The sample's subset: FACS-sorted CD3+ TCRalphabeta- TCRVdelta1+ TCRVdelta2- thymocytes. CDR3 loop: CALWEVQYRYYKKLF. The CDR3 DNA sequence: TGTGCCTTGTGGGAGGTGCAGTATCGATATTATAAGAAACTCTTT.